Each of the 30 T cell receptor beta chains below was sequenced from the same sample in a study of vaccination effects on CD4 cells after COVID-19 (dated 2022 in TCRdb). After around eleven days of culture, CD4+ T cells were isolated with the EasySep CD4+ T cell isolation kit. Their specific antigens are unknown. Libraries came from the immunoSEQ multiplex PCR assay. In TCRdb, the immuneACCESS table is reduced to in-frame sequences with V and J assigned. These tables do not hold every clone; where another copy was compared, an unresolved V gene accounts for under half, and the others remain unexplained. For this sample there are around 41,000 clones; over 80% appear just once. The ten top clones hold just under 3% of the sample. The source was CD4+ T cells from PBMCs cultured without peptide, collected before COVID-19 vaccination. These receptor sequences come from a human donor who received a COVID-19 vaccine.

The chain carries TRBV3-1 (or the pseudogene TRBV3-2) and TRBJ1-2; TRBD1 matches at 7 bases. Trimming removed 1 base from V and 8 bases from J; junction bases left unmatched: 10. CDR3 length: 15 amino acids. Germline values: CDR1 LGHDT, CDR2 YNNKEL (reference sequence). CDR3 loop: CASSQVSGRGDGYTF. In DNA form, the CDR3 reads TGTGCCAGCAGCCAAGTATCCGGCAGGGGGGACGGCTACACCTTC.

The chain uses TRBV19 and TRBJ1-1; 11 nucleotides agree with TRBD1. V lost 7 bases to trimming and J lost 8 bases; unmatched junction nucleotides: 15. From germline, CDR1 is LNHDA and CDR2 SQIVND (reference sequence). The CDR3 spans 16 residues. CDR3: CASNPGQGGVTAEAFF. The CDR3 nucleotides read TGTGCCAGTAACCCGGGACAGGGGGGGGTTACGGCCGAAGCTTTCTTT.

This rearrangement joins TRBV6-1 to TRBJ2-7; TRBD2 matches at 11 bases. Germline V gene lookup returns CDR1 MNHNS and CDR2 SASEGT. V lost 1 base to trimming and J lost 4 bases; unmatched junction nucleotides: 9. The CDR3 runs 17 residues. CDR3 sequence reads: CASSEGPTSGGRYEQYV. In DNA, the CDR3 is TGTGCCAGCAGTGAAGGGCCCACTAGCGGGGGACGTTACGAGCAGTACGTC.

The V and J genes are TRBV12-3 or TRBV12-4 and TRBJ2-1; TRBD2 might be the D (6 bases). This CDR3 contains 13 residues. Trimming took 6 bases from V and 10 from J, leaving 16 bases between them. DNA of the CDR3: TGTGCCAGCAGAAACCGGGGGTACATGGAGCAGTTCTTC. It yields the protein CASRNRGYMEQFF.

The genes are TRBV11-3 and TRBJ2-3, with D uncertain. Looked up from germline, CDR1 is SGHNT and CDR2 is YENEEA. This CDR3 contains 13 residues. V lost 5 bases and J lost 4, with 10 bases in between. CDR3 DNA: TGTGCCAGCAGCCAAAGGGCCGCAGATACGCAGTATTTT. Encoded protein: CASSQRAADTQYF. The variable domain in full, with the rest retrieved from reference TRBV11-3 and TRBJ2-3, is EAGVVQSPRYKIIEKKQPVAFWCNPISGHNTLYWYLQNLGQGPELLIRYENEEAVDDSQLPKDRFSAERLKGVDSTLKIQPAELGDSAVYLCASSQRAADTQYFGPGTRLTVL.

The chain recombines TRBV5-4 with TRBJ2-5; TRBD2 aligns across 8 bases. This CDR3 contains 15 residues. Germline CDR1 and CDR2: SGHNT and YYREEE (reference sequence). Trimming cost V 5 bases and J 3 bases; bases outside gene matches: 9. CDR3 nucleotides: TGTGCCAGCAGGTGGGGCGGGACTAGTGAAGAGACCCAGTACTTC. This translates into CASRWGGTSEETQYF.

This chain connects TRBV15 to TRBJ2-2; D is perhaps TRBD1 (5 bases). V was pared by 5 bases and J by 0 bases, with 10 bases between. Germline V gene data show CDR1 as LNHNV and CDR2 as YYDKDF (reference sequence). CDR3 size: 15 residues. This chain's CDR3 is CATSGQEANTGELFF. CDR3 in DNA: TGTGCCACCAGCGGACAAGAGGCGAACACCGGGGAGCTGTTTTTT. The variable domain in full, with the rest retrieved from reference TRBV15 and TRBJ2-2, is DAMVIQNPRYQVTQFGKPVTLSCSQTLNHNVMYWYQQKSSQAPKLLFHYYDKDFNNEADTPDNFQSRRPNTSFCFLDIRSPGLGDTAMYLCATSGQEANTGELFFGEGSRLTVL.

This chain links TRBV21-1 with TRBJ2-7; the table's D call, TRBD2, was not checked against the DNA. TRBV21-1 is a pseudogene. The CDR3 extends over 15 amino acids. The CDR3 nucleotides are TGTGCCAGCAGCAAGCACGGGGGGGACTCCTACGAGCAGTACGTC. Translated, it gives CASSKHGGDSYEQYV.

The chain links TRBV10-2 to TRBJ1-4, with unresolved D. This CDR3 is 13 amino acids long. The ends were cut back, 7 bases at V and 4 bases at J, with 10 bases in the middle. Germline V gene sequence: CDR1 WSHSY, CDR2 SAAADI. The CDR3 nucleotides read TGCGCCAGCATGGAGTTCAATAATGAAAAACTGTTTTTT. It codes for CASMEFNNEKLFF.

This clone was counted once. The chain couples TRBV19 to TRBJ1-3; D gene ambiguous. The V gene's germline CDR1 is LNHDA and CDR2 SQIVND (reference sequence). The V gene lost 2 bases and the J gene lost 2 bases, with 4 bases spanning the gap. This CDR3 has 13 amino acids. CDR3 loop: CASSIQAGNTIYF. In nucleotides, the CDR3 is TGTGCCAGTAGTATACAGGCTGGAAACACCATATATTTT.

The V and J genes are TRBV6-2 or TRBV6-3 and TRBJ2-7; possibly TRBD2 for D (6 bases). The CDR3 totals 14 residues. CDR1 and CDR2 from the germline V gene are MNHEY and SVGEGT. The germline V and J ends were trimmed by 5 bases and 2 bases, with 13 bases remaining between them. The CDR3 here is CASSRDGSAYEQYV. CDR3 sequence (DNA): TGTGCCAGCAGTCGGGACGGGAGTGCCTACGAGCAGTACGTC.

The V gene is TRBV6-5, the J gene TRBJ1-6; a weak D match, TRBD1 (5 bases). This CDR3 region has 15 residues. CDR1 MNHEY and CDR2 SVGAGI come from the germline V gene. Trimming pared 2 bases from V and 9 bases from J, leaving 14 bases between. CDR3 sequence (DNA): TGTGCCAGCAGTTACGAACGGGGGTTGACTTCACCCCTCCACTTT. Amino acid sequence: CASSYERGLTSPLHF.

This chain links TRBV5-6 with TRBJ1-6; D remains ambiguous. Per germline, CDR1 SGHDT and CDR2 YYEEEE. The CDR3 is 13 residues long. V lost 0 bases to trimming and J lost 10 bases, with 8 bases between them. CDR3 loop: CASSLGRNSPLHF. The CDR3 DNA reads as TGTGCCAGCAGCTTGGGCAGGAACTCACCCCTCCACTTT.

The V call is TRBV7-8, the J call TRBJ2-5, with 9 positions matching TRBD2. The CDR3 is 18 amino acids. V lost 1 base, J lost 2 bases, and 11 bases stayed unmatched. Per germline, CDR1 SGHVS and CDR2 FQNEAQ. CDR3 DNA: TGTGCCAGCAGCTTAGGGTCTTTTAGCGGGGGCCATCAAGAGACCCAGTACTTC. It codes for CASSLGSFSGGHQETQYF.

The CDR3 spells CASSHPGQGTGNTIYF. The CDR3 nucleotides read TGTGCCAGCAGTCACCCGGGACAGGGGACTGGAAACACCATATATTTT. This chain joins TRBV11-2 and TRBJ1-3; TRBD1 matches at 10 bases. The CDR3 is made up of 16 amino acids. Germline CDR1 is SGHAT and CDR2 is FQNNGV. V was pared by 6 bases and J by 2 bases, with 7 bases of the junction left unmatched. The variable domain in full, completed from reference TRBV11-2 and TRBJ1-3, reads EAGVAQSPRYKIIEKRQSVAFWCNPISGHATLYWYQQILGQGPKLLIQFQNNGVVDDSQLPKDRFSAERLKGVDSTLKIQPAKLEDSAVYLCASSHPGQGTGNTIYFGEGSWLTVV.

This chain uses TRBV29-1 with TRBJ1-2, with 7 positions matching TRBD1. The CDR3 has 13 amino acids. Looked up from germline, CDR1 is SQVTM and CDR2 is ANQGSEA. V lost 6 bases and J lost 8; bases outside the gene matches: 12. The CDR3 region is CSVVNDRANGYTF. DNA of the CDR3: TGCAGCGTAGTTAACGACAGGGCAAACGGCTACACCTTC.

V and J are TRBV5-1 and TRBJ1-1; no reliable D call. Germline V gene sequence: CDR1 SGHRS, CDR2 YFSETQ. V was pared by 1 base and J by 1 base, with 8 bases between. The CDR3 spans 14 residues. CDR3 sequence (DNA): TGCGCCAGCAGCTTGAGGCAGAGGAACACTGAAGCTTTCTTT. Its protein is CASSLRQRNTEAFF.

The V gene is TRBV3-1 (or the pseudogene TRBV3-2), the J gene TRBJ2-7; TRBD1 aligns across 9 bases. Losses at the gene ends were 3 bases for V and 3 bases for J; bases not matched to a gene: 3. CDR3 length: 14 amino acids. The germline gives CDR1 LGHDT, CDR2 YNNKEL (reference sequence). CDR3 in DNA: TGTGCCAGCAGCCACGGGACAGGGAGCTACGAGCAGTACGTC. The encoded protein is CASSHGTGSYEQYV.

The rearrangement joins TRBV7-2 to TRBJ2-2, with D perhaps TRBD2 (5 bases). Germline lookup yields CDR1 SGHTA and CDR2 FQGNSA. Trimming took off 5 bases at V and 0 bases at J, with 13 bases between the two ends. The CDR3 has 16 residues. The CDR3 DNA reads TGTGCCAGCAGCCAGATGGAGGCGTCGAACACCGGGGAGCTGTTTTTT. It codes for CASSQMEASNTGELFF.

As DNA, the CDR3 is TGTGCCAGCAGCGGGGGGACAGCCACCGGGGAGCTGTTTTTT. This sequence encodes CASSGGTATGELFF. The chain carries TRBV7-3 and TRBJ2-2; D might be TRBD1 (7 bases). This CDR3 spans 14 amino acids. With 5 bases removed from V and 4 bases from J, the gap between germline ends came to 11 bases. Germline V lookup: CDR1 SGHTA, CDR2 FQGTGA.

The chain uses TRBV5-1 and TRBJ1-1, with D possibly matching TRBD1 (5 bases). The CDR3 is 13 residues long. The germline gives CDR1 SGHRS, CDR2 YFSETQ. V lost 4 bases and J 2 bases, leaving 9 bases between the germline ends. The CDR3 here is CASSRQSNTEAFF. The CDR3 DNA is TGCGCCAGCAGCCGACAGTCAAACACTGAAGCTTTCTTT. Filled out from reference TRBV5-1 and TRBJ1-1, the complete variable domain reads KAGVTQTPRYLIKTRGQQVTLSCSPISGHRSVSWYQQTPGQGLQFLFEYFSETQRNKGNFPGRFSGRQFSNSRSEMNVSTLELGDSALYLCASSRQSNTEAFFGQGTRLTVV.

The rearrangement uses TRBV2 and TRBJ2-1; TRBD2 is a possible D gene (6 bases). The germline CDR1 and CDR2 sequences are SNHLY and FYNNEI. The V end lost 4 bases, the J end lost 8 bases, and 15 bases lay between the germline ends. This CDR3 is built from 14 residues. The CDR3 DNA reads as TGTGCCAGCAGTGTCCGGGACGGAGGGGATGAGCAGTTCTTC. Residues: CASSVRDGGDEQFF.

In this sample, this clone turned up a few times. This chain links TRBV19 with TRBJ1-5; D is unresolved. V lost 5 bases to trimming and J lost 1 base, with 12 bases between them. The CDR3 runs 15 residues. Looked up from germline, CDR1 is LNHDA and CDR2 is SQIVND (reference sequence). The CDR3 DNA reads as TGTGCCAGTAGTTTGCGACCGGAGAGCAATCAGCCCCAGCATTTT. Amino acid sequence: CASSLRPESNQPQHF.

V is TRBV27 and J is TRBJ1-2, with 9 bases identical to TRBD1. Unmatched junction bases numbered 15, after V lost 5 bases and J lost 8 bases. Germline V gives CDR1 MNHEY, CDR2 SMNVEV (reference sequence). The length of the CDR3 is 16 residues. The CDR3 region has the DNA TGTGCCAGCAGTAACCTACAGGGGGCCCTCGTTCTAGGCTACACCTTC. Protein product: CASSNLQGALVLGYTF.

This clone was recorded only once. The chain uses TRBV12-3 or TRBV12-4 and TRBJ1-2; D is undetermined. V lost 2 bases and J lost 6, with 7 bases in between. The CDR3 runs to 12 residues. The CDR3 sequence is CASSLTRDGYTF. CDR3 bases: TGTGCCAGCAGTTTAACGCGGGATGGCTACACCTTC.

The V call is TRBV11-1, the J call TRBJ2-5; D unresolved. V shed 1 base and J shed 7 bases, with 10 bases lying between them. The CDR3 contains 13 residues. Germline V gene data show CDR1 as SGHAT and CDR2 as FQDESV (reference sequence). The DNA for the CDR3 is TGTGCCAGCAGCTTAGGGTTCTTAAGGACCCAGTACTTC. Its protein is CASSLGFLRTQYF.

The V and J genes are TRBV9 and TRBJ2-1; the D gene is possibly TRBD2 (7 bases). V was pared by 3 bases and J by 2 bases, with 12 bases between. Germline assignment: CDR1 SGDLS and CDR2 YYNGEE. CDR3 size: 15 residues. This chain's CDR3 is CASSGRGAAYNEQFF. CDR3 DNA: TGTGCCAGCAGCGGACGGGGGGCGGCCTACAATGAGCAGTTCTTC.

This chain joins TRBV19 and TRBJ2-5, with D hard to call. CDR1 LNHDA and CDR2 SQIVND come from the germline V gene (reference sequence). This CDR3 region has 14 residues. The V end was cut by 4 bases, the J end by 1 base, with 10 bases between. CDR3 amino acids: CASSTYALQETQYF. The CDR3 nucleotides are TGTGCCAGTAGTACCTATGCCCTCCAAGAGACCCAGTACTTC.

The CDR3 protein is CASSQELGGVQETQYF. CDR3 DNA: TGTGCCAGCAGCCAAGAATTGGGGGGGGTCCAAGAGACCCAGTACTTC. The chain joins TRBV4-2 to TRBJ2-5; 7 nucleotides line up with TRBD2. The trim removed 0 bases at V and 1 base at J, leaving 5 bases unmatched. In germline, CDR1 is LGHNA, CDR2 YNFKEQ. This CDR3 has 16 amino acids.

The chain employs TRBV28 and TRBJ1-4, with TRBD1 as a possible D gene (5 bases). The CDR3 contains 13 residues. Trimming left V 5 bases short and J 8 bases short, with 12 bases between. CDR1 is MDHEN, CDR2 SYDVKM, per germline. The CDR3, as DNA: TGTGCCAGCAGTCGATATCGACAGGAAAAACTGTTTTTT. This encodes CASSRYRQEKLFF.